This TCR beta chain was profiled in a study of blood T cell repertoires in COVID-19. Turning to the study itself: COVID-19 samples from acute and convalescent phases originated in the United States, Italy and Spain.

Between the trimmed V and J ends, which lost 4 bases and 6 bases, there was a span of 8 bases. Germline CDR1 SGHTS, CDR2 YDEGEE. CDR3 length: 12 residues. Per the authors' pipeline: Amplified reference gene primers provided the basis for estimating nucleated cell counts. Clones were read by immunoSEQ multiplex PCR, and TCRdb kept only the in-frame ones, dropping some. Clone size and the V and J calls come from that table; the DNA yielded D and trimming. The sample lists 75,000 to 100,000 clones, 83% occurring once. The sequence was obtained from a woman older than 75 with acute or convalescent COVID-19. The sequenced sample was peripheral blood. The chain carries TRBV5-8 and TRBJ2-1; no firm D call. CDR3 residues: CASSPPGNEQFF. CDR3 DNA sequence: TGTGCCAGCAGCCCCCCCGGCAATGAGCAGTTCTTC.